This T cell receptor beta chain was sequenced during a study of CD8 T cells in ankylosing spondylitis. Points on this clonotype: Its specificity is not known.

Quantitative 5'-RACE with molecular barcodes generated TCR beta libraries. Each CDR3 protein gets one entry after TCRdb re-called the 5' RACE reads with MiXCR. The repertoire has about 240,000 distinct CDR3 sequences, roughly 25% of them found once; the top ten carry roughly 0.67%. Trimming took 5 bases from V and 2 from J; bases not matched to a gene: 7. There are 16 residues in the CDR3. Study results and limitations: Seemingly distinctive of ankylosing spondylitis blood was a TCR beta motif formed by eight highly homologous variants. According to the report, clones linked to the disease were significantly enriched in matched synovial fluid samples taken from ankylosing spondylitis patients.

The sequencing sample was made of blood, either unsorted or a sorted T cell fraction (not recorded which). The receptor comes from a male donor with ankylosing spondylitis or in good health (not recorded which). J is TRBJ2-1 and V is TRBV12-3 or TRBV12-4; TRBD2 matches at 9 bases. CDR3 protein: CASSPLAGRAYNEQFF. The CDR3 DNA reads as TGTGCCAGCAGTCCCCTAGCGGGGAGGGCCTACAATGAGCAGTTCTTC.